One T cell receptor (beta chain) is described in this entry. The germline V gene has CDR1 SGDLS and CDR2 YYNGEE. The CDR3 totals 18 residues. Trimming shortened V by 4 bases and J by 5 bases, and 25 bases separated the two germline ends. This entry comes from a study of PD-L1 blockade in urothelial cancer. Background on the study: Atezolizumab was started by patients around 2014 at 1,200 mg intravenously every 3 weeks. Blood-derived samples held a median about 130,000 T cells.

Time point defined: peripheral blood 6 weeks after treatment start. The protocol was immunoSEQ multiplex PCR, while the TCRdb copy is restricted to in-frame clones and leaves out a portion. The repertoire has around 50,000 clones, more than 75% of them found once; the top ten carry around 2.5%. This material consisted of PBMCs, taken around atezolizumab (anti-PD-L1) treatment. This TCR came from a man between 60 and 75 years old with urothelial cancer. This chain links TRBV9 with TRBJ1-3; a weak D match, TRBD1 (5 bases). The DNA of the CDR3 is TGTGCCAGCAGCCTGAGTGGGGCGGGGAGAGGACCCAGAAACACCATATATTTT. This gives the protein CASSLSGAGRGPRNTIYF.